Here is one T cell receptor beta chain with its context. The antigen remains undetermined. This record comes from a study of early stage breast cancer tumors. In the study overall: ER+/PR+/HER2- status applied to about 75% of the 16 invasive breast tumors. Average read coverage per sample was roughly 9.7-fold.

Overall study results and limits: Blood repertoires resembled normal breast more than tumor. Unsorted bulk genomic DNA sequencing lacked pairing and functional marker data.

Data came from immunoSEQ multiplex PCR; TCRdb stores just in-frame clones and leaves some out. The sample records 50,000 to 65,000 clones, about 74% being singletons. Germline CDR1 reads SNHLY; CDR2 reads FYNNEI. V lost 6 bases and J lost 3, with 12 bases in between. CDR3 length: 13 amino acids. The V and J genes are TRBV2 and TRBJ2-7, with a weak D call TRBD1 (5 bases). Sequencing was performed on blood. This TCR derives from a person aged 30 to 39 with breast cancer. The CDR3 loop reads CASSELQVYEQYF. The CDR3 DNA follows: TGTGCCAGCAGCGAACTACAGGTCTACGAGCAGTACTTC.